This T cell receptor beta chain appears in the sequencing data of a study of blood T cells in healthy people across ages (dated by TCRdb to the mid-2010s). Context from the whole study: Template switching captured roughly one uniquely barcoded TCR beta cDNA molecule per two T cells in model experiments. For two donors (one aged 18 to 29 and one aged 80 or older), the study analyzed two additional independent replicas of 1 million unique cDNA reads from the same blood draw. Donors were grouped into four age groups: young (average approximately 16 years), middle-aged (39), aged (approximately 67) and long-lived (just over 80). Donors of different ages were randomly distributed across sequencing lanes to avoid experimental bias. To track age-related changes in TCR beta repertoire diversity, the study relied on deep sequencing normalized with unique cDNA molecular identifiers. The study at large found these results: Observed TCR beta diversity per million T cells fell roughly linearly with age, and a significant reduction was already apparent by age around 39. Observed TCR beta diversity correlated strongly with the percentage of naive T cells measured by flow cytometry. Estimates of total diversity based on one million sequenced T cells were regarded as lower bounds and as underestimates. Since profiling was done on bulk unsorted PBMCs, naive and antigen-experienced compartments could not be conclusively compared. Compared with the aged group, the long-lived group had more naive CD4+ T cells, fewer expanded clones and increased TCR diversity, a pattern suggesting age selection. Because donor CMV infection status was unknown, age-related changes in expanded clonotypes were potentially confounded.

This clonotype was counted between two and nine times. The clone's antigen remains unknown. No much larger clone is present one base from it, and per-base qualities are unavailable. Systemically healthy Caucasian individuals from Russia, 39 in total and aged 6 to 90 years, were included as donors. Roughly 10 milliliters of peripheral blood were collected from each donor into EDTA-treated Vacutainer tubes. PBMCs were isolated by Ficoll-Paque density-gradient centrifugation, with at least 7 million obtained per sample. Trizol reagent was used to extract total RNA from the PBMCs, yielding at least 5 micrograms per sample. For every donor, flow cytometry on a PBMC aliquot measured the percentage of naive CD45RAhigh/CD27high T cells. The method was 5' RACE. Sequenced using an Illumina HiSeq 2500. A second PCR of roughly 7 to 11 cycles was performed with a sample-barcoded 5' primer and a J-beta primer mix. A unique molecular identifier was introduced onto each TCR beta cDNA molecule by a template-switch 5' adaptor carrying 12 random nucleotides. Each sample yielded at least 3 million CDR3-containing paired-end reads. The Mint cDNA synthesis kit, primed by a TRBC-specific oligonucleotide, was used to synthesize first-strand cDNA from all RNA. All cDNA was treated with uracil-DNA glycosylase and then went through a first 18-cycle PCR with the universal primers M1SS and BC2_uni_R. The published analysis was carried out like this. Normalization of each sample was performed by random selection of 1 million high-quality reads, each carrying a distinct molecular identifier. Reads sharing molecular identifiers were discarded rather than binned into consensus sequences. CDR3 identification, clonotype clustering and error correction used MiTCR with a Q25 quality threshold and the strictest error-elimination algorithm. A nonparametric unseen species model using Euler transformation provided a lower-bound estimate of total TCR beta diversity. TCRdb reprocessing: public reads trimmed at Q25 with fastp, clones called with MiXCR, in-frame beta chains kept. Identical CDR3 proteins give one entry, which carries the most common genes and DNA. These V and J calls are TCRdb output, not the study's own analysis. Present in this sample are about a million distinct CDR3 sequences, more than 30% of which were seen just once. The ten largest clones capture around 13% of the sample.

The TCR originated in a man in his late teens or twenties in good health. What was sequenced was blood.

The DNA sequence is given as TGCAGTGCGGGGAGGGGCAGGGGGCAGAGTAACTATGGCTACACCTTC. Protein translation: CSAGRGRGQSNYGYTF. The V and J segments used are TRBV20-1 and TRBJ1-2; 8 bases in the junction line up with TRBD1. The CDR3 numbers 16 residues from cysteine through phenylalanine. The sequence is cut down to CDR3 DNA, 48 bases in frame from base 1. From V the trimming removes 6 bases and from J it removes 1 base, while the gene matches leave 13 bases of the junction unaccounted for. The CDR1 and CDR2 encoded by the germline V gene (reference sequence) are DFQATT and SNEGSKA.